This T cell receptor (beta chain) is from a study of early T cells in non-severe SARS-CoV-2 infection. J was trimmed by 2 bases and V by 6 bases; bases with no gene match: 2. Germline lookup yields CDR1 MNHNS and CDR2 SASEGT. This CDR3 has 14 amino acids. This clonotype came up a few times. In the library, individual cDNA molecules carried attached unique molecular identifiers. TCRdb called the 5' RACE reads again in MiXCR, with one record for every CDR3 protein. The sample has approximately 73,000 distinct CDR3 sequences; more than 10% are singletons. The sample comprised whole blood. The TCR was taken from an adult who was a healthcare worker with PCR-confirmed SARS-CoV-2 infection or an uninfected control (not recorded which). The chain links TRBV6-1 to TRBJ2-5; TRBD2 matches 11 bases. The CDR3 here is CASRIAGGQETQYF. DNA of the CDR3: TGTGCCAGCAGAATAGCGGGAGGGCAAGAGACCCAGTACTTC.